Included here is one T cell receptor beta chain sequence, with context. How the authors handled the data: Estimation of nucleated cell counts relied on the amplification of reference gene primers. Produced via immunoSEQ multiplex PCR; TCRdb's table is partial and in-frame only. V, J and clone size are those of that table, while D and trimming were read from the DNA. This repertoire shows almost 200,000 clones, about 82% found once; its top ten account for about 0.95%. These data are taken from a study of blood T cell repertoires in COVID-19. Study as a whole: Sites across the United States, Italy and Spain contributed samples from acute and convalescent COVID-19. Sample material is recorded as cDNA or gDNA derived from T cells, B-cell-depleted T cells, or PBMCs.

V was shortened by 2 bases and J by 0 bases, with 16 bases between the two germline ends. The CDR3 length is 17 residues. In germline, CDR1 is MNHNS, CDR2 SASEGT. The sequence was obtained from a man between 60 and 70 years old with COVID-19, enrolled during active disease. The specimen was peripheral blood. V and J are TRBV6-1 and TRBJ1-1; a weak D match, TRBD1 (6 bases). CDR3 nucleotides: TGTGCCAGCAGTGAAAGGGGGACACCCCCAATGAACACTGAAGCTTTCTTT. This sequence encodes CASSERGTPPMNTEAFF.